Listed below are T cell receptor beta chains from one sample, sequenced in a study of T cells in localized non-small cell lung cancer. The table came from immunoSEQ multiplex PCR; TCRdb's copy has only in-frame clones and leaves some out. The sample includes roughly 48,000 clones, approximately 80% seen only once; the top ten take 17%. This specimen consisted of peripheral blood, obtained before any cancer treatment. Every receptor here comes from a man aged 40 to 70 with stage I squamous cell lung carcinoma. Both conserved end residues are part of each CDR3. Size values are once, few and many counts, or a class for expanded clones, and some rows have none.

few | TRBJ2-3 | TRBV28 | CASSFPGSSTDTQYF
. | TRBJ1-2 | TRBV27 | CASSSRPTGTARLYGYTF
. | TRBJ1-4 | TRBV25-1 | CASSATGATNEKLFF
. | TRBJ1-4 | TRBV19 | CASSPGQGSEKLFF
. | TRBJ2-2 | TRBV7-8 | CASSLMDRAITGELFF
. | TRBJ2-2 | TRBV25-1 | CASRSGTSNTGELFF
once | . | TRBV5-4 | CASSPGWSSYEQYF
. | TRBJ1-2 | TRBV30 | CAWSSGAGGYTF
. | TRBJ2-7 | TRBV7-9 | CASSLVVVGGQYF
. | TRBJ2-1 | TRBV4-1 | CASSAGWGGYNEQFF
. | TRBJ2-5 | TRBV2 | CASSDEGQTQYF
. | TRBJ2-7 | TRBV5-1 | CASSLAVARQGAYEQYF
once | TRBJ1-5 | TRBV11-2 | CASSLGTRGSPQHF
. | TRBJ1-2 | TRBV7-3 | CASSLGGSSYGYTF
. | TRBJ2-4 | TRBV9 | CASSVEMGVRDIQYF
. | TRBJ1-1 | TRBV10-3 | CAIRGLPNTEAFF
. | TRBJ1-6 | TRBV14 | CASSQGGWNRRSNSPLHF
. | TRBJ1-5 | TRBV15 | CATSRTSNQPQHF
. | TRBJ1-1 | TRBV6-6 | CASRPGTGIMNTEAFF
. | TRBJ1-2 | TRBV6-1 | CASSLGTKSGYTF
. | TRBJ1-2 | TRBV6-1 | CASSEADRASYGYTF
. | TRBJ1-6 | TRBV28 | CASRALGTAYNSPLHF